The 20 T cell receptor beta chains reported below all come from one sample, sequenced in a study of shared clonotypes between healthy human individuals. Sequenced by immunoSEQ multiplex PCR; TCRdb stores in-frame clones only, minus some. Among millions of clones listed, roughly 92% were seen once. The sequenced sample consisted of naive CD4+ T cells sorted from blood. Indicated subset: CD45RA+ positively selected. Source of these receptors: a man aged 18 to 30 in good health.

There are a few counts of this clone. The V gene is TRBV6-1, the J gene TRBJ1-1, with a weak D call TRBD1 (6 bases). CDR1 MNHNS and CDR2 SASEGT come from the germline V gene. Deletions cut 5 bases from V and 1 base from J, with 11 bases between. This CDR3 region has 14 residues. The CDR3 protein is CASSIEGGNTEAFF. The CDR3 DNA sequence: TGTGCCAGCAGTATCGAGGGGGGGAACACTGAAGCTTTCTTT.

The V and J genes are TRBV7-9 and TRBJ2-3, with TRBD1 matching 9 bases. Germline V gives CDR1 SEHNR, CDR2 FQNEAQ (reference sequence). There are 15 residues in the CDR3. The trim removed 4 bases at V and 4 bases at J, leaving 6 bases unmatched. The DNA for the CDR3 is TGTGCCAGCAGCTATTCGGGACAGGGAGCAGATACGCAGTATTTT. Translating gives CASSYSGQGADTQYF.

Comments on this clone: The identical CDR3 is also encoded by other nucleotide sequences in the sample. V and J are TRBV5-1 and TRBJ2-6, with D hard to call. The length of the CDR3 is 14 residues. V lost 0 bases to trimming and J lost 2 bases, with 3 bases between them. Germline values: CDR1 SGHRS, CDR2 YFSETQ. This CDR3 is CASSLAPGANVLTF. The CDR3 DNA reads as TGCGCCAGCAGCTTGGCGCCTGGGGCCAACGTCCTGACTTTC.

This rearrangement joins TRBV27 to TRBJ1-2, with D uncertain. The CDR3 is made up of 12 amino acids. V was shortened by 6 bases and J by 5 bases, with 10 bases between the two germline ends. Germline V lookup: CDR1 MNHEY, CDR2 SMNVEV (reference sequence). CDR3 in amino acids: CASRTPQYGYTF. In DNA form, the CDR3 reads TGTGCCAGCAGAACGCCGCAGTATGGCTACACCTTC.

Remarks on this clone: This same CDR3 is encoded by further DNA sequences in the sample. The chain's CDR3 is CASSYSRDGNTEAFF. The CDR3 DNA reads as TGTGCCAGCAGTTATTCCCGGGACGGTAACACTGAAGCTTTCTTT. The V and J genes are TRBV6-5 and TRBJ1-1; maybe TRBD1 (5 bases). CDR1 MNHEY and CDR2 SVGAGI come from the germline V gene. The V end lost 3 bases, the J end lost 2 bases, and 13 bases lay between the germline ends. This CDR3 is built from 15 residues.

Worth noting for this clone: The same CDR3 is also encoded by other DNA sequences in this sample. The rearrangement uses TRBV5-1 and TRBJ2-5, with TRBD1 identical over 9 bases. The junction had 5 bases not matched to a gene; V was cut back by 0 bases and J by 5 bases. The CDR3 loop spans 15 amino acids. From germline, CDR1 is SGHRS and CDR2 YFSETQ. In nucleotides, the CDR3 is TGCGCCAGCAGCTTGGGGGACAGGGAAGGGGAGACCCAGTACTTC. Amino acids: CASSLGDREGETQYF.

This CDR3 reads CASSLASKIQHEQYF. The CDR3 coding sequence is TGTGCCAGCAGCTTAGCGAGTAAAATCCAACACGAGCAGTACTTC. The rearrangement links TRBV7-2 to TRBJ2-7; D uncertain. The germline gives CDR1 SGHTA, CDR2 FQGNSA. The CDR3 consists of 15 residues. Trimming removed 0 bases at V and 5 bases at J, with 14 bases between.

The chain is built from TRBV5-5 and TRBJ1-3; D is possibly TRBD1 (5 bases). The germline V gene has CDR1 SGHKS and CDR2 YYEKEE (reference sequence). This CDR3 comprises 14 residues. V gave up 4 bases and J gave up 4 bases, with 12 bases separating them. The DNA for the CDR3 is TGTGCCAGCAGCGCAGTAGGACAAGGAAACACCATATATTTT. Translation: CASSAVGQGNTIYF.

The V and J genes are TRBV6-1 and TRBJ2-7, with 10 nucleotides matching TRBD1. This CDR3 has 14 amino acids. V shed 7 bases, J shed 9 bases, and the junction held 12 bases outside the gene matches. The germline V gene has CDR1 MNHNS and CDR2 SASEGT. The CDR3 DNA follows: TGTGCCAGCATCACTAGGGACAGGGGATTTGTGCAGTACTTC. This encodes CASITRDRGFVQYF.

This chain joins TRBV5-6 and TRBJ2-2, with 8 bases that match TRBD1. V shed 3 bases, J shed 0 bases, and the junction held 13 bases outside the gene matches. The CDR3 totals 19 residues. Germline V gene data show CDR1 as SGHDT and CDR2 as YYEEEE. CDR3 sequence reads: CASSSGRDRFIANTGELFF. The CDR3 nucleotides are TGTGCCAGCAGCTCCGGGCGGGACAGGTTTATCGCGAACACCGGGGAGCTGTTTTTT.

The chain has TRBV5-1 and TRBJ2-5; 11 bases agree with TRBD1. The germline V gene has CDR1 SGHRS and CDR2 YFSETQ. The CDR3 consists of 18 residues. After removal of 1 base from V and 5 bases from J, the junction contained 13 bases not matched to a gene. The CDR3 spells CASSLRTGGAPGLETQYF. The CDR3 DNA follows: TGCGCCAGCAGCTTGCGGACAGGGGGCGCCCCCGGGTTGGAGACCCAGTACTTC.

This chain links TRBV6-5 with TRBJ2-3; D gene uncertain. CDR1 and CDR2 from the germline V gene are MNHEY and SVGAGI. CDR3 length equals 13 residues. V was pared by 8 bases and J by 3 bases, with 12 bases between. The CDR3: CASLSTGTDTQYF. In DNA form, the CDR3 reads TGTGCCAGCCTTTCCACCGGGACAGATACGCAGTATTTT.

The chain has TRBV18 and TRBJ1-4, with 8 bases fitting TRBD1. The V segment lost 5 bases and the J segment 5 bases; nucleotides outside the gene matches: 7. Germline V lookup: CDR1 KGHSH, CDR2 LQKENI. The CDR3 spans 15 residues. CDR3 loop: CASSEDRVANEKLFF. The CDR3 DNA reads as TGTGCCAGCTCAGAGGACAGGGTGGCGAATGAAAAACTGTTTTTT.

The V and J genes are TRBV7-2 and TRBJ2-7, with 8 bases matching TRBD1. CDR1 is SGHTA, CDR2 FQGNSA, per germline. The CDR3 covers 19 residues. The V and J ends lost 5 bases and 3 bases, in that order; junction bases with no gene match: 21. CDR3 in DNA: TGTGCCAGCAGCCTCTACGGGACAGCTCAGGGGGCTACGGTCTACGAGCAGTACTTC. Amino acid sequence: CASSLYGTAQGATVYEQYF.

V and J are TRBV10-2 and TRBJ1-4; TRBD1 is a possible D gene (6 bases). The germline V gene has CDR1 WSHSY and CDR2 SAAADI. The CDR3 extends over 14 amino acids. The ends were cut back, 6 bases at V and 2 bases at J, with 10 bases in the middle. CDR3 bases: TGCGCCAGCAGGGTACAGGGTACTAATGAAAAACTGTTTTTT. Protein product: CASRVQGTNEKLFF.

The chain carries TRBV6-5 and TRBJ1-6; TRBD1 matches at 12 bases. Trimming cost V 5 bases and J 8 bases; bases outside gene matches: 4. Germline V gives CDR1 MNHEY, CDR2 SVGAGI. There are 15 residues in the CDR3. As DNA, the CDR3 is TGTGCCAGCAGTACCCGGGACAGGGGGCATTCACCCCTCCACTTT. It is translated as CASSTRDRGHSPLHF.

As regards this clone: The sample carries other DNA sequences with the same CDR3. This chain joins TRBV6-5 and TRBJ2-5; 11 nucleotides line up with TRBD2. The CDR3 contains 16 residues. Germline V gene lookup returns CDR1 MNHEY and CDR2 SVGAGI. Germline trimming cut 2 bases from V and 1 base from J; bases unmatched to any gene: 3. CDR3 in DNA: TGTGCCAGCAGTTACCATGGGACTAGCGGCCAAGAGACCCAGTACTTC. It translates to CASSYHGTSGQETQYF.

The chain recombines TRBV7-9 with TRBJ1-2; D perhaps matches TRBD1 (5 bases). CDR1 SEHNR and CDR2 FQNEAQ come from the germline V gene (reference sequence). The V and J ends lost 2 bases and 2 bases respectively, with 15 bases between them. This CDR3 has 16 amino acids. CDR3 DNA: TGTGCCAGCAGCTTATTAGGTGCCCAGGGAAACTATGGCTACACCTTC. Protein sequence: CASSLLGAQGNYGYTF.

The CDR3 DNA reads TGTGCCAGCAGTTCGGGGATGGCCGCTGAAGCTTTCTTT. Translation: CASSSGMAAEAFF. The rearrangement uses TRBV27 and TRBJ1-1; D remains unclear. V shed 4 bases and J shed 6 bases, with 12 bases lying between them. Germline CDR1 and CDR2: MNHEY and SMNVEV (reference sequence). This CDR3 comprises 13 residues.

The rearrangement links TRBV5-1 to TRBJ2-5; D is perhaps TRBD1 or TRBD2 (5 bases each). CDR3 size: 14 residues. V lost 3 bases to trimming and J lost 5 bases, with 14 bases between them. Per germline, CDR1 SGHRS and CDR2 YFSETQ. The CDR3 nucleotides read TGCGCCAGCAGCTCCGGCGGGTGGGGGGAGACCCAGTACTTC. Its translation: CASSSGGWGETQYF.